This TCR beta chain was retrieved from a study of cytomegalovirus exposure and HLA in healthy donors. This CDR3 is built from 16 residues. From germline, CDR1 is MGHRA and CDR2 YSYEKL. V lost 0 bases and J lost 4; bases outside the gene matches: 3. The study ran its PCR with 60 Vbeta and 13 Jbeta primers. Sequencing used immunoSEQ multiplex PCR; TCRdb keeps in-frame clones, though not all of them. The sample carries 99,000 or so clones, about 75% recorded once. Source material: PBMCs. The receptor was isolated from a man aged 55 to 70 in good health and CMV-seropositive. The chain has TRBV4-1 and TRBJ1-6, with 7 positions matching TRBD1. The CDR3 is CASSQELQGYNSPLHF. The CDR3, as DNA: TGCGCCAGCAGCCAAGAATTACAGGGGTATAATTCACCCCTCCACTTT.